This TCR beta chain was captured by sequencing in a study of blood T cell repertoires in COVID-19. Study at large: T cells, B-cell-depleted T cells, or PBMCs supplied cDNA or gDNA.

One Seattle source followed patients from active infection through their disease course. Germline V gene data show CDR1 as KGHSH and CDR2 as LQKENI. After removal of 3 bases from V and 2 bases from J, the junction contained 8 bases not matched to a gene. The CDR3 extends over 18 amino acids. Assay: immunoSEQ multiplex PCR; the TCRdb copy retains only in-frame clones and omits some. The data show around 100,000 clones, approximately 79% seen once. This clonotype was obtained from a man aged 65 to 79 with COVID-19, enrolled during active disease. The sample consisted of peripheral blood. This sequence joins TRBV18 and TRBJ1-5; 12 bases line up with TRBD1. The CDR3 region is CASSPPGQGAGGNQPQHF. The CDR3 nucleotides are TGTGCCAGCTCACCGCCGGGACAGGGGGCTGGGGGCAATCAGCCCCAGCATTTT.